Shown below are 5 T cell receptor beta chains from a single sample sequenced in a study of CD8 T cells in Susac syndrome. Random-hexamer reverse transcription was applied to roughly 0.5 to 1 ug RNA. TCRdb used MiXCR to reprocess the immunoSEQ multiplex PCR reads, holding one entry per CDR3 protein. The sample includes under 95,000 distinct CDR3 sequences, about 95% seen only once; the top ten take roughly 0.44%. The sample was CD8+ T cells from PBMCs. Receptor source: a human donor with Susac syndrome.

This clonotype was picked up one time. This chain links TRBV2 with TRBJ2-3; the D gene is possibly TRBD2 (6 bases). V was shortened by 6 bases and J by 1 base, with 17 bases between the two germline ends. The V gene's germline CDR1 is SNHLY and CDR2 FYNNEI. The CDR3 extends over 16 amino acids. The CDR3 nucleotides read TGTGCCAGCAGCACCTTGGGGACTCCTGGCACAGATACGCAGTATTTT. This gives the protein CASSTLGTPGTDTQYF.

The chain is built from TRBV12-3 or TRBV12-4 and TRBJ2-1; 13 bases map to TRBD2. J gave up 3 bases and V 5 bases, and 1 base lay outside the gene matches. The CDR3 loop spans 15 amino acids. CDR3 sequence reads: CASSGTSGIYNEQFF. DNA of the CDR3: TGTGCCAGCAGTGGGACTAGCGGGATCTACAATGAGCAGTTCTTC.

The chain is built from TRBV29-1 and TRBJ2-1; D remains unclear. The CDR3 has 12 amino acids. Trimming shortened V by 3 bases and J by 5 bases, and 8 bases separated the two germline ends. The germline gives CDR1 SQVTM, CDR2 ANQGSEA. CDR3 sequence (DNA): TGCAGCGTTGAGCCGGCTCACAATGAGCAGTTCTTC. Protein product: CSVEPAHNEQFF.

J is TRBJ1-3 and V is TRBV12-3 or TRBV12-4; D is possibly TRBD1 (5 bases). V lost 1 base and J 1 base, leaving 5 bases between the germline ends. The CDR3 loop spans 14 amino acids. CDR3: CASSLGGSGNTIYF. CDR3 DNA sequence: TGTGCCAGCAGTTTAGGGGGGTCTGGAAACACCATATATTTT.

CDR3 sequence: CASSVDRDEAFF. Written as DNA, the CDR3 is TGTGCCAGCAGCGTGGACAGGGATGAAGCTTTCTTT. The chain combines TRBV7-9 with TRBJ1-1, with TRBD1 matching over 8 bases. Germline assignment: CDR1 SEHNR and CDR2 FQNEAQ (reference sequence). Trimming cost V 5 bases and J 7 bases; bases outside gene matches: 3. CDR3 size: 12 residues.